The present TCR beta chain was sequenced within a study of neoadjuvant nivolumab and ipilimumab in lung cancer. Study-wide context: Patients got nivolumab 3 mg/kg on days 1, 15 and 29; combination added ipilimumab 1 mg/kg day 1. Broader study findings: Only two of four nivolumab-treated tumors gained richness and clonality by surgery. Blood richness before therapy tracked richness in tumors resected after neoadjuvant therapy.

With respect to this clone: Its antigen is currently unknown.

Sequencing was performed with immunoSEQ multiplex PCR; in TCRdb, only in-frame clones are kept and a portion is missing. The sample holds about 10,000 clones, 75% to 80% seen once. The TCR originated in an adult with non-small cell lung cancer. Some clones in this sample may be carry-over from other donors' samples. The sequencing used tumor tissue, collected after neoadjuvant nivolumab, alone or with ipilimumab, at or shortly before surgery.

CDR3: CASSYFRGTYEQYF. CDR3 DNA: TGTGCCAGCAGTTACTTTAGGGGGACCTACGAGCAGTACTTC. J is TRBJ2-7 and V is TRBV6-6; TRBD1 is a possible D gene (6 bases). CDR3 length: 14 amino acids. Germline V CDR1 and CDR2: MNHNY, SVGAGI (reference sequence). Trimming removed 1 base at V and 2 bases at J, with 9 bases between.